The 23 T cell receptor beta chains given below trace back to one sample, sequenced in a study of CD8+ T cells in alopecia areata. Specified treatment: oral pan-JAK inhibitor, 5-10 mg twice daily. Extracted RNA was reverse transcribed, and the resulting cDNA served as sequencing template. Sequencing was performed with immunoSEQ multiplex PCR; in TCRdb, only in-frame clones are kept and a portion is missing. The sample shows nearly 200,000 clones, 55% to 70% of them seen only once. Sequencing used CD4+ T cells sorted from blood, obtained at week 24, from a patient treated with tofacitinib. The receptors come from a human donor with alopecia areata.

The genes are TRBV7-9 and TRBJ2-7, with D possibly matching TRBD1 (6 bases). Trimming took off 2 bases at V and 13 bases at J, with 18 bases between the two ends. This CDR3 has 13 residues. Germline lookup yields CDR1 SEHNR and CDR2 FQNEAQ (reference sequence). The CDR3 bases are TGTGCCAGCAGCTTAAGCAGGGGCCCAAAGGGATACTTC. This codes for CASSLSRGPKGYF.

On this clone itself: One junction end disagrees with the germline gene, perhaps due to a read error. The gene calls are TRBV6-6 and TRBJ2-7; D call uncertain. The CDR3 spans 9 residues. Germline CDR1 reads MNHNY; CDR2 reads SVGAGI (reference sequence). The CDR3 sequence is CASSYPNDF. Written as DNA, the CDR3 is TGTGCCAGCAGTTACCCCAATGATTTC.

This chain uses TRBV5-6 with TRBJ1-6; D gene uncertain. Germline V CDR1 and CDR2: SGHDT, YYEEEE. V was trimmed by 4 bases and J by 14 bases, leaving 13 bases between them. This CDR3 has 12 residues. The CDR3 coding sequence is TGTGCCAGCAGCCGGGAGGCTGGGGCCCTCCACTTT. It is translated as CASSREAGALHF.

The chain is built from TRBV5-1 and TRBJ2-3; 12 nucleotides line up with TRBD1. Germline CDR1 is SGHRS and CDR2 is YFSETQ. The length of the CDR3 is 16 residues. Trimming took 4 bases from V and 1 from J; bases not matched to a gene: 4. CDR3 in amino acids: CASSVGTGGRTDTQYF. In DNA, the CDR3 is TGCGCCAGCAGCGTCGGGACAGGGGGCCGCACAGATACGCAGTATTTT. Full variable domain (missing parts from reference TRBV5-1 and TRBJ2-3): KAGVTQTPRYLIKTRGQQVTLSCSPISGHRSVSWYQQTPGQGLQFLFEYFSETQRNKGNFPGRFSGRQFSNSRSEMNVSTLELGDSALYLCASSVGTGGRTDTQYFGPGTRLTVL.

The rearrangement joins TRBV11-3 to TRBJ2-1; 9 bases align to TRBD1. Germline loops: CDR1 SGHNT, CDR2 YENEEA. The CDR3 extends over 14 amino acids. Germline trimming cut 1 base from V and 8 bases from J; bases unmatched to any gene: 3. The CDR3 loop reads CASSLGDREHEQFF. The CDR3 DNA is TGTGCCAGCAGCTTAGGGGACAGGGAACATGAGCAGTTCTTC.

In its sample, this clone was seen a few times. The chain combines TRBV1 with TRBJ2-7; the D segment call TRBD1 is taken from the table without a DNA check. TRBV1 is a documented pseudogene. This CDR3 is 13 amino acids long. The CDR3 protein is CTSSRYGRTGTYF. The CDR3 region has the DNA TGCACCAGCAGCCGTTACGGCCGGACAGGGACGTACTTC.

V gene TRBV5-4 combines with J gene TRBJ1-6; maybe TRBD1 (5 bases). V was pared by 2 bases and J by 10 bases, with 13 bases between. From germline, CDR1 is SGHNT and CDR2 YYREEE (reference sequence). The CDR3 has 14 residues. Here the CDR3 reads CASSFREEGSPLHF. The DNA of the CDR3 is TGTGCCAGCAGCTTCAGGGAAGAAGGATCACCCCTCCACTTT. Full variable domain (outside the CDR3, taken from reference TRBV5-4 and TRBJ1-6): ETGVTQSPTHLIKTRGQQVTLRCSSQSGHNTVSWYQQALGQGPQFIFQYYREEENGRGNFPPRFSGLQFPNYSSELNVNALELDDSALYLCASSFREEGSPLHFGNGTRLTVT.

The gene calls are TRBV5-4 and TRBJ2-7; possible D gene TRBD2, 5 bases. The V gene's germline CDR1 is SGHNT and CDR2 YYREEE (reference sequence). This CDR3 comprises 15 residues. V was trimmed by 4 bases and J by 2 bases, leaving 16 bases between them. The CDR3 loop reads CASSKPFDGTYEQYF. The CDR3 region has the DNA TGTGCCAGCAGCAAACCCTTTGACGGGACCTACGAGCAGTACTTC.

The V call is TRBV7-6, the J call TRBJ2-1, with 15 bases matching TRBD2. J was trimmed by 0 bases and V by 5 bases; bases with no gene match: 5. The CDR3 has 18 amino acids. CDR1 SGHVS and CDR2 FNYEAQ come from the germline V gene. CDR3 protein: CASSLGTSGGSSYNEQFF. The CDR3 DNA is TGTGCCAGCAGCCTCGGGACTAGCGGGGGGAGCTCCTACAATGAGCAGTTCTTC.

The CDR3 sequence is CASSYVLAGDHEQYF. In DNA form, the CDR3 reads TGTGCCAGCAGTTACGTCCTAGCGGGAGACCACGAGCAGTACTTC. This chain links TRBV6-6 with TRBJ2-7; 10 bases map to TRBD2. Germline V CDR1 and CDR2: MNHNY, SVGAGI (reference sequence). The CDR3 is 15 amino acids. J lost 5 bases, V lost 2 bases, and 6 bases had no gene match.

The chain links TRBV9 to TRBJ2-1, with D uncertain. Trimming removed 3 bases from V and 6 bases from J, with 10 bases in between. Germline loops: CDR1 SGDLS, CDR2 YYNGEE. The CDR3 loop spans 13 amino acids. The CDR3 nucleotides read TGTGCCAGCAGCGCCCGGAGTGGCAATGAGCAGTTCTTC. Its protein product is CASSARSGNEQFF.

This sequence joins TRBV4-3 and TRBJ2-1; D is uncertain. The CDR3 runs 15 residues. From germline, CDR1 is LGHNA and CDR2 YSLEER. Deletions cut 0 bases from V and 3 bases from J, with 9 bases between. The CDR3 region is CASSQDPLSYNEQFF. In nucleotides, the CDR3 is TGCGCCAGCAGCCAAGACCCCCTTAGCTACAATGAGCAGTTCTTC.

The chain joins TRBV5-1 to TRBJ1-1; a weak D match, TRBD1 (6 bases). This CDR3 comprises 14 residues. The germline gives CDR1 SGHRS, CDR2 YFSETQ. Trimming pared 1 base from V and 1 base from J, leaving 8 bases between. The CDR3 protein is CASSLSGANTEAFF. CDR3 coding DNA: TGCGCCAGCAGCTTGTCGGGGGCGAACACTGAAGCTTTCTTT.

The J gene is TRBJ2-3, the V gene TRBV7-2; perhaps TRBD2 as D (6 bases). V lost 5 bases and J 14 bases, leaving 20 bases between the germline ends. There are 13 residues in the CDR3. The germline V gene encodes CDR1 SGHTA and CDR2 FQGNSA. CDR3 bases: TGTGCCAGCAGCGTTAATCGACTAGGTGTGCGGTATTTT. This translates into CASSVNRLGVRYF.

This clone was counted a single time. This chain uses TRBV9 with TRBJ1-1, with D tentatively TRBD1 (5 bases). This CDR3 contains 13 residues. Germline CDR1 and CDR2: SGDLS and YYNGEE. Trimming took off 3 bases at V and 1 base at J, with 7 bases between the two ends. CDR3 DNA: TGTGCCAGCAGCGGAGGGACGAACACTGAAGCTTTCTTT. This gives the protein CASSGGTNTEAFF.

The chain has TRBV20-1 and TRBJ2-5, with 7 bases identical to TRBD2. This CDR3 is 11 amino acids long. Germline CDR1 and CDR2: DFQATT and SNEGSKA (reference sequence). CDR3 nucleotides: TGCACATACTGGGGGGGACAGACCCAGTACTTC. This encodes CTYWGGQTQYF.

The V and J genes are TRBV30 and TRBJ2-7; D unresolved. Germline V lookup: CDR1 GTSNPN, CDR2 SVGIG (reference sequence). CDR3 length: 13 amino acids. V was shortened by 0 bases and J by 2 bases, with 8 bases between the two germline ends. The CDR3 spells CAWSVIETYEQYF. CDR3 coding DNA: TGTGCCTGGAGTGTGATAGAGACCTACGAGCAGTACTTC.

V is TRBV4-3 and J is TRBJ2-2; D unresolved. Germline loops: CDR1 LGHNA, CDR2 YSLEER. The CDR3 is 17 residues long. V was pared by 0 bases and J by 6 bases, with 17 bases between. CDR3 coding DNA: TGCGCCAGCAGCCAAGATTTGGCCACCACCCGCGCCGGGGAGCTGTTTTTT. Residues: CASSQDLATTRAGELFF.

The chain combines TRBV5-4 with TRBJ2-5; D tentatively fits TRBD1 or TRBD2 (5 bases each). Per germline, CDR1 SGHNT and CDR2 YYREEE (reference sequence). CDR3 length equals 13 residues. V lost 3 bases and J lost 2, with 8 bases in between. This chain's CDR3 is CASSWDVQETQYF. The CDR3 DNA reads TGTGCCAGCAGCTGGGACGTACAAGAGACCCAGTACTTC.

The V gene is TRBV27, the J gene TRBJ2-7; D might be TRBD1 (6 bases). Looked up from germline, CDR1 is MNHEY and CDR2 is SMNVEV (reference sequence). This CDR3 is 13 amino acids long. With 4 bases removed from V and 5 bases from J, the gap between germline ends came to 12 bases. CDR3 sequence: CASSSQDRNEQYF. The CDR3 nucleotides are TGTGCCAGCAGTTCTCAGGACAGAAACGAGCAGTACTTC.

This chain uses TRBV29-1 with TRBJ2-5; 9 bases map to TRBD1. The junction had 5 bases not matched to a gene; V was cut back by 5 bases and J by 4 bases. CDR3 length: 13 amino acids. The germline gives CDR1 SQVTM, CDR2 ANQGSEA. CDR3 sequence: CSVIQGAGETQYF. The CDR3 nucleotides read TGCAGCGTTATACAGGGGGCAGGAGAGACCCAGTACTTC.

This clone was observed a handful of times. The V and J genes are TRBV6-6 and TRBJ1-2; tentative D call: TRBD1 (6 bases). This CDR3 has 13 amino acids. Germline CDR1 MNHNY, CDR2 SVGAGI (reference sequence). Trimming stripped 2 bases from V and 6 bases from J, with 10 bases between. This CDR3 reads CASSYHTGNGYTF. Written as DNA, the CDR3 is TGTGCCAGCAGTTACCACACAGGGAATGGCTACACCTTC.

The table lists this clone with a few counts. The chain joins TRBV27 to TRBJ1-2; 8 bases align to TRBD1. Losses at the gene ends were 5 bases for V and 8 bases for J; bases not matched to a gene: 13. The CDR3 has 15 residues. Germline-derived CDR1 and CDR2 are MNHEY and SMNVEV (reference sequence). This CDR3 reads CASSTQDRAGEGYTF. CDR3 in DNA: TGTGCCAGCAGTACCCAGGACAGGGCGGGGGAGGGCTACACCTTC.